The 28 T cell receptor beta chains reported below all come from one sample, sequenced in a study of cytomegalovirus exposure and HLA in healthy donors. Both 60 Vbeta primers and 13 Jbeta primers went into the PCR. The data were produced by immunoSEQ multiplex PCR, yet TCRdb's version contains in-frame clones alone and is incomplete. Among about 160,000 clones, around 85% were seen once, and the ten largest hold 1.9%. Sequencing used PBMCs. The source of these receptors is a human donor in good health.

The V gene is TRBV7-6, the J gene TRBJ1-5; D ambiguous. The CDR3 length is 16 residues. Germline V gene sequence: CDR1 SGHVS, CDR2 FNYEAQ. The V gene lost 2 bases and the J gene lost 0 bases, with 11 bases spanning the gap. Here the CDR3 DNA reads TGTGCCAGCAGCTTATCTCCCGTTAGTAGCAATCAGCCCCAGCATTTT. Its translation is CASSLSPVSSNQPQHF.

This CDR3 is CASSLRIRGEDGYTF. The CDR3 region has the DNA TGTGCCAGCAGCTTAAGGATACGGGGTGAGGATGGCTACACCTTC. The chain couples TRBV7-9 to TRBJ1-2; no reliable D call. Germline V CDR1 and CDR2: SEHNR, FQNEAQ (reference sequence). V was clipped by 2 bases and J by 6 bases, with 16 bases between them. The CDR3 totals 15 residues. The full variable domain, its missing parts supplied by reference TRBV7-9 and TRBJ1-2, is DTGVSQNPRHKITKRGQNVTFRCDPISEHNRLYWYRQTLGQGPEFLTYFQNEAQLEKSRLLSDRFSAERPKGSFSTLEIQRTEQGDSAMYLCASSLRIRGEDGYTFGSGTRLTVV.

This clone was observed a handful of times. This chain uses TRBV4-1 with TRBJ2-7, with TRBD1 matching over 7 bases. The CDR3 has 14 residues. Germline values: CDR1 MGHRA, CDR2 YSYEKL. The ends lost 3 bases at V and 10 bases at J; junction bases unmatched: 12. The DNA of the CDR3 is TGCGCCAGCAGCCAGCCACATGGGACAGCTCCCCAGTACTTC. Protein sequence: CASSQPHGTAPQYF.

The V call is TRBV7-8, the J call TRBJ1-5; D is perhaps TRBD1 (5 bases). The V end lost 5 bases, the J end lost 3 bases, and 14 bases lay between the germline ends. Germline CDR1 and CDR2: SGHVS and FQNEAQ. CDR3 length: 15 residues. The CDR3 loop is CASSREQGNNQPQHF. The CDR3 DNA is TGTGCCAGCAGCAGAGAGCAGGGAAACAATCAGCCCCAGCATTTT.

The rearrangement uses TRBV2 and TRBJ2-2; the match to TRBD1 covers 10 bases. The V segment lost 2 bases and the J segment 5 bases; nucleotides outside the gene matches: 2. Germline V gene lookup returns CDR1 SNHLY and CDR2 FYNNEI. The CDR3 length is 15 residues. CDR3 in DNA: TGTGCCAGCAGTGAAAGGACAGGGGGGACCGGGGAGCTGTTTTTT. Its translation: CASSERTGGTGELFF.

This clone has only a few counts. The V and J genes are TRBV5-1 and TRBJ2-6, with 7 bases aligning to TRBD1. Losses at the gene ends were 9 bases for V and 0 bases for J; bases not matched to a gene: 9. CDR1 and CDR2 from the germline V gene are SGHRS and YFSETQ. CDR3 length: 16 residues. CDR3 sequence (DNA): TGCGCCACCACGACAGGGCCCATCTCTGGGGCCAACGTCCTGACTTTC. It encodes CATTTGPISGANVLTF.

This chain joins TRBV9 and TRBJ2-2, with D possibly matching TRBD1 (6 bases). The CDR3 covers 13 residues. The V end was cut by 0 bases, the J end by 13 bases, with 13 bases between. Germline V gives CDR1 SGDLS, CDR2 YYNGEE. This chain's CDR3 is CASSVEPGVVLFF. CDR3 DNA: TGTGCCAGCAGCGTAGAACCAGGGGTTGTGCTGTTTTTT.

In regard to this clone: This CDR3 is also generated by other DNA sequences in the sample. This chain connects TRBV6-6 to TRBJ2-3, with TRBD2 matching over 9 bases. Trimming took 7 bases from V and 2 from J; bases not matched to a gene: 10. Per germline, CDR1 MNHNY and CDR2 SVGAGI (reference sequence). The length of the CDR3 is 16 residues. The CDR3 DNA reads as TGTGCCAGCACCGGGGAAGCGGGGGGTATCACAGATACGCAGTATTTT. Its translation is CASTGEAGGITDTQYF.

V usage is TRBV4-3 and J usage is TRBJ1-1; 8 bases line up with TRBD1. CDR1 is LGHNA, CDR2 YSLEER, per germline. CDR3 size: 14 residues. V shed 1 base, J shed 6 bases, and the junction held 4 bases outside the gene matches. CDR3 sequence (DNA): TGCGCCAGCAGCCAAGTCCAGGGGGCTGCTGAAGCTTTCTTT. Amino acid sequence: CASSQVQGAAEAFF.

The genes are TRBV7-7 and TRBJ2-3, with a weak D call TRBD2 (5 bases). V lost 5 bases and J 4 bases, leaving 13 bases between the germline ends. Germline-derived CDR1 and CDR2 are SSHAT and FNYEAQ (reference sequence). CDR3 length: 14 amino acids. CDR3 sequence (DNA): TGTGCCAGCAGCCCCACTAGATCCGCAGATACGCAGTATTTT. It codes for CASSPTRSADTQYF.

V usage is TRBV14 and J usage is TRBJ1-2; D gene ambiguous. V dropped 1 base and J dropped 8 bases, with 11 bases sitting between them. CDR1 SGHDN and CDR2 FVKESK come from the germline V gene. This CDR3 comprises 13 residues. CDR3 in DNA: TGTGCCAGCAGCCAAGTGCTGATGCGAGGCTACACCTTC. It yields the protein CASSQVLMRGYTF.

The V and J genes are TRBV4-3 and TRBJ2-1; 12 positions match TRBD2. The CDR3 length is 16 residues. CDR1 is LGHNA and CDR2 is YSLEER in the germline V gene. J gave up 9 bases and V 2 bases, and 8 bases lay outside the gene matches. For the CDR3, the DNA is TGCGCCAGCAGCCAAAACCTAGCGGGGGGGCCAGGTGAGCAGTTCTTC. Translation: CASSQNLAGGPGEQFF.

V gene TRBV7-9 combines with J gene TRBJ1-4; TRBD1 is a possible D gene (6 bases). Germline V gives CDR1 SEHNR, CDR2 FQNEAQ (reference sequence). V shed 5 bases and J shed 4 bases, with 11 bases lying between them. The CDR3 length is 14 residues. DNA for the CDR3: TGTGCCAGCAGCACTACAGGGTTTAATGAAAAACTGTTTTTT. This sequence encodes CASSTTGFNEKLFF. The variable domain in full, with the rest retrieved from reference TRBV7-9 and TRBJ1-4, is DTGVSQNPRHKITKRGQNVTFRCDPISEHNRLYWYRQTLGQGPEFLTYFQNEAQLEKSRLLSDRFSAERPKGSFSTLEIQRTEQGDSAMYLCASSTTGFNEKLFFGSGTQLSVL.

The chain joins TRBV9 to TRBJ1-6; 7 bases are a match to TRBD1. J was trimmed by 7 bases and V by 5 bases; bases with no gene match: 12. The CDR3 is made up of 16 amino acids. Germline assignment: CDR1 SGDLS and CDR2 YYNGEE. The CDR3 region is CASSTGQLLPNSPLHF. As DNA, the CDR3 is TGTGCCAGCAGTACGGGACAGCTGCTCCCAAATTCACCCCTCCACTTT.

This sequence joins TRBV9 and TRBJ2-3; maybe TRBD2 (6 bases). Trimming pared 6 bases from V and 2 bases from J, leaving 10 bases between. Germline CDR1 and CDR2: SGDLS and YYNGEE. The CDR3 sequence is 13 residues long. For the CDR3, the DNA is TGTGCCAGCACTCGGGGGACCACAGATACGCAGTATTTT. It encodes CASTRGTTDTQYF.

The chain is built from TRBV7-7 and TRBJ2-5; 9 bases are shared with TRBD2. Germline V gene sequence: CDR1 SSHAT, CDR2 FNYEAQ (reference sequence). The V segment lost 3 bases and the J segment 7 bases; nucleotides outside the gene matches: 3. This CDR3 is built from 13 residues. The CDR3 loop reads CASSLGGGVTQYF. The CDR3 DNA sequence: TGTGCCAGCAGCTTGGGCGGGGGGGTGACCCAGTACTTC.

V usage is TRBV19 and J usage is TRBJ1-2, with 8 bases matching TRBD1. This CDR3 has 16 residues. With 0 bases clipped from V and 5 bases from J, the junction kept 8 bases outside the gene matches. Germline-derived CDR1 and CDR2 are LNHDA and SQIVND (reference sequence). The CDR3 sequence is CASSIEPGGAKYGYTF. For the CDR3, the DNA is TGTGCCAGTAGTATAGAACCAGGGGGCGCGAAATATGGCTACACCTTC.

The chain links TRBV7-2 to TRBJ1-2; 9 bases map to TRBD1. The CDR3 is 14 amino acids. Germline CDR1 reads SGHTA; CDR2 reads FQGNSA. J was trimmed by 7 bases and V by 4 bases; bases with no gene match: 7. CDR3 loop: CASSSTRQGGGYTF. Here the CDR3 DNA reads TGTGCCAGCAGCTCCACTCGACAGGGGGGTGGCTACACCTTC.

This clone appeared once. This sequence joins TRBV28 and TRBJ2-1; D perhaps matches TRBD2 (6 bases). The CDR3 is made up of 15 amino acids. Trimming took 2 bases from V and 9 from J, leaving 17 bases between them. In germline, CDR1 is MDHEN, CDR2 SYDVKM. The CDR3 loop reads CASSLAGRPIGEQFF. The CDR3 DNA is TGTGCCAGCAGTTTAGCGGGGAGGCCCATAGGTGAGCAGTTCTTC.

CDR3 region: CASSSLAGGRPEQYF. The CDR3 nucleotides are TGTGCCAGCAGTTCCCTAGCGGGGGGTCGGCCCGAGCAGTACTTC. The rearrangement joins TRBV6-5 to TRBJ2-7, with TRBD2 identical over 11 bases. CDR3 length equals 15 residues. Germline V CDR1 and CDR2: MNHEY, SVGAGI. J lost 6 bases, V lost 4 bases, and 8 bases had no gene match.

In this sample, this clone turned up a few times. The chain joins TRBV14 to TRBJ2-3; 10 nucleotides align to TRBD2. V lost 8 bases, J lost 7 bases, and 12 bases stayed unmatched. The CDR3 totals 15 residues. Germline V gene sequence: CDR1 SGHDN, CDR2 FVKESK. The CDR3: CASAWQRGGLNTQYF. DNA of the CDR3: TGTGCCAGCGCGTGGCAGCGGGGGGGTCTTAATACGCAGTATTTT.

This rearrangement joins TRBV21-1 to TRBJ2-2; the DNA was not used to check the table's D call, TRBD1. TRBV21-1 counts as a pseudogene. The CDR3 extends over 17 amino acids. CDR3 in DNA: TGTGCCAGCAGCAAAGTTAAGGGGTCGGGTCCCACCGGGGAGCTGTTTTTT. It is translated as CASSKVKGSGPTGELFF.

This clone has only a few counts. The chain combines TRBV7-9 with TRBJ2-1, with 8 bases lining up with TRBD1. V was clipped by 6 bases and J by 2 bases; unmatched bases: 3. CDR3 size: 14 residues. Looked up from germline, CDR1 is SEHNR and CDR2 is FQNEAQ (reference sequence). The CDR3 loop is CASRLQGAYNEQFF. CDR3 DNA sequence: TGTGCCAGCAGGCTACAGGGGGCCTACAATGAGCAGTTCTTC. The whole variable domain, remainder taken from reference TRBV7-9 and TRBJ2-1, is DTGVSQNPRHKITKRGQNVTFRCDPISEHNRLYWYRQTLGQGPEFLTYFQNEAQLEKSRLLSDRFSAERPKGSFSTLEIQRTEQGDSAMYLCASRLQGAYNEQFFGPGTRLTVL.

The CDR3 loop is CASSFRSGEDTQYF. The CDR3 DNA follows: TGTGCCAGCAGCTTTCGAAGTGGGGAGGATACGCAGTATTTT. This sequence joins TRBV5-6 and TRBJ2-3, with D perhaps matching TRBD2 (5 bases). Germline-derived CDR1 and CDR2 are SGHDT and YYEEEE. V was pared by 2 bases and J by 6 bases, with 13 bases between. This CDR3 contains 14 residues.

J is TRBJ2-7 and V is TRBV4-3; TRBD1 might be the D (5 bases). CDR1 LGHNA and CDR2 YSLEER come from the germline V gene. The ends were cut back, 0 bases at V and 3 bases at J, with 12 bases in the middle. The CDR3 spans 15 residues. The CDR3, as DNA: TGCGCCAGCAGCCAAGAGGAAACAGGCCACTACGAGCAGTACTTC. Amino acid sequence: CASSQEETGHYEQYF.

The V call is TRBV27, the J call TRBJ2-2, with no clear D. The CDR3 runs 12 residues. Trimming removed 5 bases at V and 2 bases at J, with 3 bases between. The germline CDR1 and CDR2 sequences are MNHEY and SMNVEV (reference sequence). For the CDR3, the DNA is TGTGCCAGCAGTCCAAACACCGGGGAGCTGTTTTTT. Translation: CASSPNTGELFF.

This chain links TRBV19 with TRBJ2-2, with TRBD1 matching 7 bases. Germline CDR1 and CDR2: LNHDA and SQIVND (reference sequence). The CDR3 is made up of 14 amino acids. The V and J ends lost 5 bases and 3 bases, in that order; junction bases with no gene match: 3. CDR3 sequence reads: CASSSQGDTGELFF. CDR3 coding DNA: TGTGCCAGTAGTTCCCAGGGGGACACCGGGGAGCTGTTTTTT.

The rearrangement links TRBV5-6 to TRBJ1-2, with 8 nucleotides matching TRBD1. V trimming: 7 bases; J trimming: 4 bases; junction bases outside the gene matches: 6. CDR3 length equals 13 residues. Germline-derived CDR1 and CDR2 are SGHDT and YYEEEE. CDR3 sequence reads: CASGRDRSYGYTF. The CDR3 bases are TGTGCCAGCGGTAGGGACAGGAGCTATGGCTACACCTTC.